This T cell receptor beta chain was sequenced during a study of blood T cell repertoires in COVID-19. After removal of 4 bases from V and 3 bases from J, the junction contained 7 bases not matched to a gene. This CDR3 is 14 amino acids long. Looked up from germline, CDR1 is SQVTM and CDR2 is ANQGSEA. TCRdb's table, derived via immunoSEQ multiplex PCR, lists solely in-frame clones and lacks some. The sample lists about 220,000 clones, about 86% occurring once. Participant age was roughly 18 to 90 years, and participants resided in about two dozen US areas. The clonotype comes from a woman aged 40 to 50 with acute COVID-19. The chain uses TRBV29-1 and TRBJ2-5; 8 bases align to TRBD2. The sequenced sample consisted of PBMCs or T cells enriched from blood (not recorded which). The CDR3 nucleotides are TGCAGCGTTGGACCGCTAGCGGGTAAAGAGACCCAGTACTTC. Translated, it gives CSVGPLAGKETQYF.